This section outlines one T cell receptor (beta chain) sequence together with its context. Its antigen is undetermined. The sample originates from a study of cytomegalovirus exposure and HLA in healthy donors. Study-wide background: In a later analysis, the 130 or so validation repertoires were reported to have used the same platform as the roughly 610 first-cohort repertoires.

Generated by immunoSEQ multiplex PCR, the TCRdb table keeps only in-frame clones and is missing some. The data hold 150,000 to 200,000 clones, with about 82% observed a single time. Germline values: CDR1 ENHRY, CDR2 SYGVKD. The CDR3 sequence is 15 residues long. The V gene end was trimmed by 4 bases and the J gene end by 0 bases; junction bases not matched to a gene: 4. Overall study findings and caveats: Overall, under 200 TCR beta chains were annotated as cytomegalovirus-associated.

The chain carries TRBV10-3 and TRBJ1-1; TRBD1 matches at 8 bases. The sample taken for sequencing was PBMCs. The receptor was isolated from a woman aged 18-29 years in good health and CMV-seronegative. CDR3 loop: CAISGQGRMNTEAFF. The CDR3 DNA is TGTGCCATCAGTGGACAGGGGCGGATGAACACTGAAGCTTTCTTT.